This T cell receptor beta chain was sequenced during a study of cytomegalovirus exposure and HLA in healthy donors. Unrecorded immune exposure was likely among donors, who were nominally healthy when sampled. CDR3 size: 18 residues. Trimming at V came to 3 bases and at J to 3 bases, leaving 16 bases not matched to a gene. The germline V gene has CDR1 SGHTA and CDR2 FQGNSA. The study ran its PCR with 60 Vbeta and 13 Jbeta primers. Sequencing used immunoSEQ multiplex PCR; TCRdb keeps in-frame clones, though not all of them. The sample includes around 160,000 clones, about three quarters of them seen just once.

The sequencing input was PBMCs. The chain is built from TRBV7-2 and TRBJ2-7; 8 bases are shared with TRBD1. The receptor was derived from a woman aged 40 to 50 in good health and CMV-seropositive. The CDR3 DNA sequence: TGTGCCAGCAGCTTGATGGGGTCGGGACAGGTTGCAAACTACGAGCAGTACTTC. Its translation is CASSLMGSGQVANYEQYF.